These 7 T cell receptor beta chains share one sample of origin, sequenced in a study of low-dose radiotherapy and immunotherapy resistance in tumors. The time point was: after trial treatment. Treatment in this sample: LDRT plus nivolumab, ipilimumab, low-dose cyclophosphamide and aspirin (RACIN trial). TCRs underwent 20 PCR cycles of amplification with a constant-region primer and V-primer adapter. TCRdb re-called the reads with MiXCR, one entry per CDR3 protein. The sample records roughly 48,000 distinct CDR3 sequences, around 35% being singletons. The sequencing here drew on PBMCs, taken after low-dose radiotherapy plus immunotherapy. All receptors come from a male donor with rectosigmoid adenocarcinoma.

CDR3: CASSLQGATNTEAFF. In DNA form, the CDR3 reads TGCGCCAGCAGCTTACAGGGGGCGACGAACACTGAAGCTTTCTTT. V is TRBV5-1 and J is TRBJ1-1; 9 bases match TRBD1. The CDR3 contains 15 residues. V lost 2 bases and J lost 1; bases outside the gene matches: 3. Per germline, CDR1 SGHRS and CDR2 YFSETQ. Combining the CDR3 with reference TRBV5-1 and TRBJ1-1 gives the whole variable domain KAGVTQTPRYLIKTRGQQVTLSCSPISGHRSVSWYQQTPGQGLQFLFEYFSETQRNKGNFPGRFSGRQFSNSRSEMNVSTLELGDSALYLCASSLQGATNTEAFFGQGTRLTVV.

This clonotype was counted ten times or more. The CDR3 here is CASSPGTTRGYSPLHF. The CDR3 region has the DNA TGCGCCAGCAGCCCAGGGACAACCCGCGGTTATTCACCCCTCCACTTT. The rearrangement links TRBV5-1 to TRBJ1-6; D is perhaps TRBD1 (6 bases). The CDR3 sequence is 16 residues long. Germline V CDR1 and CDR2: SGHRS, YFSETQ. V dropped 4 bases and J dropped 8 bases, with 19 bases sitting between them.

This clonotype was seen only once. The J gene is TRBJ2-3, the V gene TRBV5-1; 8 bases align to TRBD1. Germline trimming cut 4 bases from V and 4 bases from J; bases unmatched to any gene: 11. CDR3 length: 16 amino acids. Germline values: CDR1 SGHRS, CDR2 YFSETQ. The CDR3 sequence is CASSVEYPGGPDTQYF. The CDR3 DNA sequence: TGCGCCAGCAGCGTCGAGTACCCAGGGGGCCCAGATACGCAGTATTTT.

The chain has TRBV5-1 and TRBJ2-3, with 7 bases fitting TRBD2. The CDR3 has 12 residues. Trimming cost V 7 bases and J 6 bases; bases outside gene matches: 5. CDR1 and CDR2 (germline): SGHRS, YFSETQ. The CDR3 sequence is CASGLEGDTQYF. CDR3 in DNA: TGCGCCAGCGGACTAGAGGGGGATACGCAGTATTTT.

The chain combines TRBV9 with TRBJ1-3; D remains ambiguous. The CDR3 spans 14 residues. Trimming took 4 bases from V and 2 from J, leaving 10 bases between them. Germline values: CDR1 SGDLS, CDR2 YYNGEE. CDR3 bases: TGTGCCAGCAGCCCTACAGATGCTGGAAACACCATATATTTT. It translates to CASSPTDAGNTIYF.

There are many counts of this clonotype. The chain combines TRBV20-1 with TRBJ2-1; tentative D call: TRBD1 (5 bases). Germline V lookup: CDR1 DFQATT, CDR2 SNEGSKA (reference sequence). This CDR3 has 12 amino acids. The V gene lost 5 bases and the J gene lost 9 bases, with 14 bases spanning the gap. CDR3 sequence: CSAELRVGEQFF. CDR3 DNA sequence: TGCAGTGCTGAACTCAGGGTTGGTGAGCAGTTCTTC.

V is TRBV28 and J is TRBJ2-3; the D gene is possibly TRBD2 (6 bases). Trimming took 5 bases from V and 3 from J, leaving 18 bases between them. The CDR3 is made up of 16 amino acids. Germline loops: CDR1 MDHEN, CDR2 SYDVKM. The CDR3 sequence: CASSPPGRGGTDTQYF. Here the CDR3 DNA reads TGTGCCAGCAGTCCCCCTGGACGCGGAGGGACAGATACGCAGTATTTT.